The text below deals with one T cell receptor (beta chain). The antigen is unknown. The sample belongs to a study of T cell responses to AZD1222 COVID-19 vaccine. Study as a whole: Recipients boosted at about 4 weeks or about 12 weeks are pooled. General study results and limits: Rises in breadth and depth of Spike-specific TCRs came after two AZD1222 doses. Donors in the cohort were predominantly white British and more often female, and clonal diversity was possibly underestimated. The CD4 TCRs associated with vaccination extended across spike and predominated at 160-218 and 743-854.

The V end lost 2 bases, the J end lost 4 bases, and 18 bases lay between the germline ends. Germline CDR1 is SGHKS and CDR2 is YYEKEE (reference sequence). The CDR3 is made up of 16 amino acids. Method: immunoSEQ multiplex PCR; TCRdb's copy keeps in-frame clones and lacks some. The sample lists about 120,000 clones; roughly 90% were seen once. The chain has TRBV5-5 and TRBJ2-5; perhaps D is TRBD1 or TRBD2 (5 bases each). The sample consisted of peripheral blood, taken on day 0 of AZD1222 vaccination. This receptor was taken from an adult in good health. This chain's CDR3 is CASSFRIRDPGETQYF. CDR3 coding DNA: TGTGCCAGCAGCTTCCGCATCCGGGACCCGGGAGAGACCCAGTACTTC.